This T cell receptor beta chain was recorded in a study of beta chain features in type 1 diabetes. All of the isolated RNA was reverse transcribed, so expressed TCRB transcripts were sequenced. Some clones are missing from TCRdb's copy, which holds only in-frame ones; the method was immunoSEQ multiplex PCR. The sample contains 240,000 or so clones, over 65% of which appear only once. The CDR3 spans 15 residues. V trimming: 3 bases; J trimming: 4 bases; junction bases outside the gene matches: 5. Germline V gene data show CDR1 as GTSNPN and CDR2 as SVGIG (reference sequence). The chain joins TRBV30 to TRBJ2-1; 11 nucleotides agree with TRBD1. Sequencing was done on a sample of naive CD4+ T cells from blood. This sequence originates from a young man in good health. CDR3 coding DNA: TGTGCCTGGAGGGCAGGACAGGGGGCTTACAATGAGCAGTTCTTC. Protein: CAWRAGQGAYNEQFF.